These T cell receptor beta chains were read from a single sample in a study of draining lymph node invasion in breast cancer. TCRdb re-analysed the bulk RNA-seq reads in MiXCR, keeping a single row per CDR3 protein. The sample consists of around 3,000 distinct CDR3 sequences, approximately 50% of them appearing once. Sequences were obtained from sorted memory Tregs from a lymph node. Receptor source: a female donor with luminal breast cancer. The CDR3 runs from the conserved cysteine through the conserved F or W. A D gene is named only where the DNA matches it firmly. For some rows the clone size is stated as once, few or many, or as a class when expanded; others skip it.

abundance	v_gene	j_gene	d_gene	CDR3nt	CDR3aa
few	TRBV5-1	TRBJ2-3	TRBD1	TGCGCCAGCAGCTTAGGGCGAGGGGGCCCTTCAGATACGCAGTATTTT	CASSLGRGGPSDTQYF
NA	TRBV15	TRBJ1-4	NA	TGTGCCACCAGCAGAGAGGGCGGGCTTCGGGAAAAACTGTTTTTT	CATSREGGLREKLFF
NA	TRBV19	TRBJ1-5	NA	TGTGCCAGTAGTATATCGGGCAGAAATCAGCCCCAGCATTTT	CASSISGRNQPQHF
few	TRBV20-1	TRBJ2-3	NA	TGCAGTGCTAGAGGGCAGGCGCACACAGATACGCAGTATTTT	CSARGQAHTDTQYF
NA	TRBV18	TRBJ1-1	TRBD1	TGTGCCAGCTCTGCGGACAGGCGCTTCGAAGCTTTCTTT	CASSADRRFEAFF
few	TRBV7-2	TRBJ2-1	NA	TGTGCCAGCAGCCCGGGGGTGGGGACGGGTCACAATGAGCAGTTCTTC	CASSPGVGTGHNEQFF
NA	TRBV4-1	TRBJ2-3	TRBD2	TGCGCCAGCAGCCGTTTGGGCACTAGCGGATCGCCAAGCACAGATACGCAGTATTTT	CASSRLGTSGSPSTDTQYF
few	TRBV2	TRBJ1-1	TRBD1	TGTGCCAGCAGAGCGACAGGGGGAAACACTGAAGCTTTCTTT	CASRATGGNTEAFF
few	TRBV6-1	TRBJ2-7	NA	TGTGCCAGCAGTGAGAGGGGCTATTACGAGCAGTACTTC	CASSERGYYEQYF
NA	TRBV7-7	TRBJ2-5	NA	TGTGCTAGCAGCCCGTGGACTGAAGAGACCCAGTACTTC	CASSPWTEETQYF
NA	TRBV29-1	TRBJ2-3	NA	TGCAGCCCACACTCTACCCGATGGAGGGGGCGCTTGCGTCAGCCCCAGTATTTT	CSPHSTRWRGRLRQPQYF
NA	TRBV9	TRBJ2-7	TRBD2	TGTGCCAGCAGCCAAGCGGGGGAGTCCTACGAGCAGTACTTC	CASSQAGESYEQYF
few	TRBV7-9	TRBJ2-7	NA	TGTGCCAGCAGCTTGGCGGGTTCGAGCTCCTACGAGCAGTACTTC	CASSLAGSSSYEQYF
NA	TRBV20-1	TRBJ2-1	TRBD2	TGCAGTGCTAGCCGACCGGGACTAGCGGGTCTCCACAATGAGGAGTTCTTC	CSASRPGLAGLHNEEFF
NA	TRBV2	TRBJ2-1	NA	TGTGCCAGCAGCCCACAGAAGAGCTCCTACAATGAGCAGTTCTTC	CASSPQKSSYNEQFF
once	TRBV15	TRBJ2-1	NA	TGTGCCTCGGCTCAGGAGGGGGCGGGTGAGCAGTTCTTC	CASAQEGAGEQFF
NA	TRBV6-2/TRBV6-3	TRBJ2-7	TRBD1	TGTGCCAGCAGGGAACCCCCGGGACAGGGGGACTACGAGCAGTACTTC	CASREPPGQGDYEQYF
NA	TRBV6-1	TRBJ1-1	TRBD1	TGTGCCAGCAGTACATGGGACAGGGGTCAGGATGAAGCTTTCTTT	CASSTWDRGQDEAFF
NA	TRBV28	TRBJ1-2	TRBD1	TGTGCCAGCAGTTTGTCTCCGGGGACAGGGTTTCGCTACACCTTC	CASSLSPGTGFRYTF
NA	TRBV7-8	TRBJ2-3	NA	TGTGCCAGCAGCTTTTATCGGGGGGCCATTACAGGCACAGATACGCAGTATTTT	CASSFYRGAITGTDTQYF
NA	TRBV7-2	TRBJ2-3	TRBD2	TGTGCCAGCAGCATTAGCGGGGGGGCCGTCTATACGCAGTATTTT	CASSISGGAVYTQYF
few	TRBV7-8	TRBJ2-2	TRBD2	TGTGCCAGCAGCTTAGGGGGGGGCACCGGGGAGCTGTTTTTT	CASSLGGGTGELFF
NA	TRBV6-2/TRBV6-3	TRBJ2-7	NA	TGTGCCAGCAAGGAGGCCTACGAGCAGTACTTC	CASKEAYEQYF
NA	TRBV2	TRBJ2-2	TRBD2	TGTGCCAGCAGTTCCCCGGGGGGACTAGCGGGAGGCGGAGGAGGGGAGCTGTTTTTT	CASSSPGGLAGGGGGELFF
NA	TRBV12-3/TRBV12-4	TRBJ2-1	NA	TGTGCCATCAACGGGCCCTCCTACAATGAGCAGTTCTTC	CAINGPSYNEQFF
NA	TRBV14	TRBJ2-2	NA	TGTGCCAGCAGCCACGAGGGACCTAGAACGGGAGTGTTTACCGGGGAGCTGTTTTTT	CASSHEGPRTGVFTGELFF
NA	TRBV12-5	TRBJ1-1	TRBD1	TGTGCAAGCAGCTCCGACAGGGCAGAAGTCTTCTTT	CASSSDRAEVFF
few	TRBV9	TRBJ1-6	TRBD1	TGTGCCAGCAGCGTAGATGGGACAGGGGCGAGCTCCTATAATTCACCCCTCCACTTT	CASSVDGTGASSYNSPLHF
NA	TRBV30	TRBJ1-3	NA	TGTGCCGGCTTGGCTGGAAACACCATATATTTT	CAGLAGNTIYF
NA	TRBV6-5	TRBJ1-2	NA	TGTGCCAGCAGTTACCCAGGGTCTGGAGGGGACTATGGCTACACCTTC	CASSYPGSGGDYGYTF
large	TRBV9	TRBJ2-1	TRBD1	TGTGCCAGCAGCCAGGAGGCAGGGGGCATAAATGAGCAGTTCTTC	CASSQEAGGINEQFF
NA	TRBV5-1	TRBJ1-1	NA	TGCGCCAGCAGCTTGGGTGCGGGTTTTTTAGTTGAAGCTTTCTTT	CASSLGAGFLVEAFF
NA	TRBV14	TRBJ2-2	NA	TGTGCCAGCAGCCAAATAAGAGCCGGGGAGCTGTTTTTT	CASSQIRAGELFF
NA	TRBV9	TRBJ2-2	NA	TGTGCCAGCAGCGTAACTCAGAACACCGGGGAGCTGTTTTTT	CASSVTQNTGELFF
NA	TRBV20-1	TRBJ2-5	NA	TGCAGTGCTAGAGGTCAGACCCAAGAGACCCAGTACTTC	CSARGQTQETQYF
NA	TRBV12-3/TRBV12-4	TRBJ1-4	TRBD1	TGTGCCAGCAGTTGGCCGGGACAGGGGGCAAGCGAACTGTTTTTT	CASSWPGQGASELFF
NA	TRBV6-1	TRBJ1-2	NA	TGTGCCAGCAGTGAAGGGCCGGGGGCTAACTATGGCTACACCTTC	CASSEGPGANYGYTF
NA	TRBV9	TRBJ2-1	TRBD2	TGTGCCAGCAGCGTATTAGCGGGGGGCCTGAATGAGCAGTTCTTC	CASSVLAGGLNEQFF
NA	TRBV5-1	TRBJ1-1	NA	TGCGCCAGCAGCTTCTCGCCAGCCAACACTGAAGCTTTCTTT	CASSFSPANTEAFF
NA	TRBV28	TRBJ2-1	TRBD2	TGTGCCAGCAGTAGCTTAGCGGGAACCTCCCTAAGCTCCTACAATGAGCAGTTCTTC	CASSSLAGTSLSSYNEQFF
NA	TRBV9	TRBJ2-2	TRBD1	TGTGCCAGCAGCGCATCGGGACAGGGTATGACCGGGGAGCTGTTTTTT	CASSASGQGMTGELFF
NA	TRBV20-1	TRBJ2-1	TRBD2	TGCAGTGCTGTACTAGCGGGGGGTTACAATGAGCAGTTCTTC	CSAVLAGGYNEQFF
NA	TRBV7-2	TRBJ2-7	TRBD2	TGTGCCAGCAGCCCGAGGGGACTAGCGGTCTCCTACGAGCAGTACTTC	CASSPRGLAVSYEQYF
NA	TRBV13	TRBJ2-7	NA	TGTGCCAGCAGCTTAGCGGGCAGGGGAGGAATTGGGCAGTACTTC	CASSLAGRGGIGQYF
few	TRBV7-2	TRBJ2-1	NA	TGTGCCAGCAGCTTAAGCGGGGGACAGGGAGGGAATGAGCAGTTCTTC	CASSLSGGQGGNEQFF
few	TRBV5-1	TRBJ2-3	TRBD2	TGCGCCAGCAGCACAACGAGCGGGGCAAGCACAGATACGCAGTATTTT	CASSTTSGASTDTQYF
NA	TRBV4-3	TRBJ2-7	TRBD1	TGCGCCAGCCACAAGACAGGGGCTTTCTACGAGCAGTACTTC	CASHKTGAFYEQYF
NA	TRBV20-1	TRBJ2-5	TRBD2	TGCAGTGCCAGCCTAGCGGGAGGCCAAGAGACCCAGTACTTC	CSASLAGGQETQYF
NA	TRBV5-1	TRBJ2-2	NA	TGCGCCAGCAGCTCCGGGTTGGCGGGGTCACGTAACACCGGGGAGCTGTTTTTT	CASSSGLAGSRNTGELFF
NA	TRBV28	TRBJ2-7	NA	TGTGCCAGCAGGGAGTTAACCTACGAGCAGTACTTC	CASRELTYEQYF
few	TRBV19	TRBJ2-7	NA	TGTGCCAGTAGTATAGGAGGGGGAAGATTCGGCTACGAGCAGTACTTC	CASSIGGGRFGYEQYF
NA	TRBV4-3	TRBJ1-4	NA	TGCGCCAGCAGCCGCTCTGCCGGACACCTCAATGAAAAACTGTTTTTT	CASSRSAGHLNEKLFF
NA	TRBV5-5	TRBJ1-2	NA	TGTGCCAGCAGCTCCGGACAGAGAAACTATGGCTACACCTTC	CASSSGQRNYGYTF
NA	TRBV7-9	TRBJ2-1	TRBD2	TGTGCCAGCAGCTCCGGACTAGCGGGGAGCAATGAGCAGTTCTTC	CASSSGLAGSNEQFF
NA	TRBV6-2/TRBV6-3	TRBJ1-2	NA	TGTGCCAGCAGAACTCGGGACTCCCGAGTAGGTGGCTACACCTTC	CASRTRDSRVGGYTF
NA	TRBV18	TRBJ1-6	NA	TGTGCCAGCTCACCAGGGGTGGGTTCACCCCTCCACTTT	CASSPGVGSPLHF
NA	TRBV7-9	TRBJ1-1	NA	TGTGCCAGCAGCCCTAGGACGGGTGGGACTGAAGCTTTCTTT	CASSPRTGGTEAFF